This TCR beta chain was captured in a study of shared clonotypes between healthy human individuals. The assay was immunoSEQ multiplex PCR, and TCRdb's table has in-frame clones only and misses some. The data contain over 95,000 clones, over 65% of them singletons. The V gene lost 6 bases and the J gene lost 4 bases, with 15 bases spanning the gap. CDR3 length: 14 amino acids. Germline V lookup: CDR1 MNHEY, CDR2 SVGAGI. This chain connects TRBV6-5 to TRBJ1-2; D may be TRBD1 (6 bases). This TCR derives from a woman younger than 45 in good health. The sequenced sample was memory CD8+ T cells sorted from blood. Subset here: CD45RO+ cells pooled with CCR7-negative TemRA cells. The CDR3 DNA follows: TGTGCCAGCAGCCAAGGGGGAGACACCTATGGCTACACCTTC. Translating it yields CASSQGGDTYGYTF.